This TCR beta chain was obtained from a study of human T cells and chemical hapten exposure. The germline V and J ends were trimmed by 3 bases and 3 bases, with 12 bases remaining between them. CDR3 length: 14 residues. The germline CDR1 and CDR2 sequences are DFQATT and SNEGSKA (reference sequence). One entry per CDR3 protein results from TCRdb running MiXCR on the RACE reads. The repertoire consists of more than 100,000 distinct CDR3 sequences, with approximately 13% occurring once and the leading ten covering around 2.8%. Indicated time point: pre-sensitization, week 0. Noted treatment: therapeutic diphenylcyclopropenone sensitization with weekly scalp DPC.

The sequences come from whole blood, collected in connection with sensitization to the hapten diphenylcyclopropenone (DPC). The TCR comes from a woman under 30 with alopecia areata. Some clones in this sample may be carry-over from other donors' samples. The chain carries TRBV20-1 and TRBJ1-3; D may be TRBD1 (5 bases). Here the CDR3 reads CSARDGGVGNTIYF. The CDR3 DNA reads TGCAGTGCTAGGGACGGGGGTGTTGGAAACACCATATATTTT.